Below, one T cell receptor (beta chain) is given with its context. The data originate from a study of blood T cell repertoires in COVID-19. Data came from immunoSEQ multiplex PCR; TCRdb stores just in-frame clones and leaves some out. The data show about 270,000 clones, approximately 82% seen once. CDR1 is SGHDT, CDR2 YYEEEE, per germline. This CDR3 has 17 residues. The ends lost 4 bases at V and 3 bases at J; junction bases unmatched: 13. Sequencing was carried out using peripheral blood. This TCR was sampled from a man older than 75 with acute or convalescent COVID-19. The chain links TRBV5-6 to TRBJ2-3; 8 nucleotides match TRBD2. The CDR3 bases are TGTGCCAGCAGCCCGCTTTTAAGCGGGGGCCAAACAGATACGCAGTATTTT. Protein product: CASSPLLSGGQTDTQYF.